The present T cell receptor beta chain was sequenced within a study of cytomegalovirus exposure and HLA in healthy donors. General study points: TRBV6-2, TRBV6-3 and some other V segments were unresolvable in 87-base-pair reads.

The CDR3 has 14 amino acids. CDR1 is MNHEY and CDR2 is SVGAGI in the germline V gene. The trim removed 4 bases at V and 7 bases at J, leaving 4 bases unmatched. PCR was performed using 60 Vbeta and 13 Jbeta primers. Clones were sequenced by immunoSEQ multiplex PCR, and TCRdb holds only the in-frame ones, with some missing. The table includes some 190,000 clones, approximately 86% detected once. On this clone itself: The antigen remains unidentified.

This TCR was recovered from a woman aged 30 to 39 in good health and CMV-seronegative. Sequenced material: PBMCs. This rearrangement joins TRBV6-5 to TRBJ1-5; 10 nucleotides match TRBD1. In DNA, the CDR3 is TGTGCCAGCAGTTCCGGGACAGGGGTCCAGCCCCAGCATTTT. Protein product: CASSSGTGVQPQHF.